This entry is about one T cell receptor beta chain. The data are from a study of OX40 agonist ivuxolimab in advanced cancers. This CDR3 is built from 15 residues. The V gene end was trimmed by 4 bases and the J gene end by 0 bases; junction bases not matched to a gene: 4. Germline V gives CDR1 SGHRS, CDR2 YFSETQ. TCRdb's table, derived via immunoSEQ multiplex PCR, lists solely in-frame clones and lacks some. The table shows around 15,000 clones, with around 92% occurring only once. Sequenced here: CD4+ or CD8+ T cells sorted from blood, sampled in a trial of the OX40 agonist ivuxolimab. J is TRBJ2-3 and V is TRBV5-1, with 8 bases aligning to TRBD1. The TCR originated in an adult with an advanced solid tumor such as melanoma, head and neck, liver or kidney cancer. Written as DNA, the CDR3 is TGCGCCAGCAGCGACCGGGACAGGAGCACAGATACGCAGTATTTT. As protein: CASSDRDRSTDTQYF.